This T cell receptor (beta chain) is drawn from a study of early T cells in non-severe SARS-CoV-2 infection. Study summary: Bulk RNA isolated from unsorted whole blood underwent sequencing; chains were not paired.

In this sample, this clonotype turned up many times. Its antigen is currently unknown. Findings of the study overall: Sequences matched to VDJdb favored anti-spike CD8 responses, while private and CD4 specificities were missed.

Each cDNA molecule carried a unique molecular identifier. TCRdb redid the calling of the 5' RACE reads with MiXCR, one entry per CDR3 protein. Here the sample spans fewer than 65,000 distinct CDR3 sequences, 7.5% to 10% being singletons. The CDR3 is 14 residues long. V was clipped by 0 bases and J by 4 bases, with 12 bases between them. Germline lookup yields CDR1 SQVTM and CDR2 ANQGSEA. The chain recombines TRBV29-1 with TRBJ2-5, with D perhaps being TRBD1 or TRBD2 (5 bases each). The sequenced sample consisted of whole blood. This TCR was recovered from an adult who was a healthcare worker with PCR-confirmed SARS-CoV-2 infection or an uninfected control (not recorded which). The CDR3 is CSVEDGTVAETQYF. CDR3 in DNA: TGCAGCGTTGAAGATGGGACGGTAGCAGAGACCCAGTACTTC.